The 13 T cell receptor beta chains in this list originate from one sample, sequenced in a study of T-cell reconstitution after alpha-beta-depleted transplantation in children. For TCRbeta, the library was prepared with unique molecular identifiers. MiXCR was run by TCRdb on the PCR reads, yielding one entry per CDR3 protein. The data contain a few hundred thousand distinct CDR3 sequences, 9.7% of them singletons. The sample was PBMCs from the stem cell graft donor, taken from the stem cell graft. The receptors derive from a human donor who donated a stem cell graft to a child with SCID.

For the CDR3, the DNA is TGTGCCAGCAGCGAAATAGCGGGGAGGAGCACAGATACGCAGTATTTT. This sequence encodes CASSEIAGRSTDTQYF. The rearrangement uses TRBV11-2 and TRBJ2-3, with 8 positions matching TRBD2. The J segment lost 0 bases and the V segment lost 5 bases, leaving 7 bases of the junction unmatched. This CDR3 has 16 amino acids. Germline lookup yields CDR1 SGHAT and CDR2 FQNNGV.

This clonotype was recorded many times. This chain's CDR3 is CSVSGDRARDYGYTF. In nucleotides, the CDR3 is TGCAGCGTCAGCGGCGACAGGGCTCGGGACTATGGCTACACCTTC. This chain uses TRBV29-1 with TRBJ1-2, with TRBD1 identical over 7 bases. V dropped 6 bases and J dropped 3; count of bases not matched to a gene: 13. The CDR3 runs 15 residues. CDR1 and CDR2 from the germline V gene are SQVTM and ANQGSEA.

In the case of this clonotype: This may be a read error, as it is one base from a much larger clone. This sequence joins TRBV5-1 and TRBJ2-3; unclear D gene. Matching the DNA end better, TRBJ1-5 makes the J call doubtful. This CDR3 is built from 14 residues. From germline, CDR1 is SGHRS and CDR2 YFSETQ. This chain's CDR3 is CASSLEPTSDTQHF. The CDR3 DNA is TGCGCCAGCAGCCTAGAACCAACCTCAGATACGCAGCATTTT.

This clonotype was seen repeatedly, ten times or more. This rearrangement joins TRBV6-2 or TRBV6-3 to TRBJ1-2, with D perhaps TRBD1 (5 bases). CDR3 length equals 16 residues. In germline, CDR1 is MNHEY, CDR2 SVGEGT. Trimming removed 0 bases at V and 5 bases at J, with 16 bases between. The CDR3 is CASSYSGREVGYGYTF. The CDR3, as DNA: TGTGCCAGCAGTTACTCTGGCAGGGAAGTCGGATATGGCTACACCTTC.

This clonotype appeared many times. V usage is TRBV7-2 and J usage is TRBJ2-3; 7 nucleotides agree with TRBD2. With V trimmed by 5 bases and J by 6 bases, 14 bases remained unmatched. The CDR3 consists of 16 residues. From germline, CDR1 is SGHTA and CDR2 FQGNSA. CDR3 sequence: CASSPFSSGVVDTQYF. DNA for the CDR3: TGTGCCAGCAGCCCCTTCTCCAGCGGGGTGGTGGATACGCAGTATTTT.

There are many counts of this clonotype. The chain has TRBV7-9 and TRBJ1-1, with no clear D. Germline assignment: CDR1 SEHNR and CDR2 FQNEAQ (reference sequence). The CDR3 contains 14 residues. V lost 5 bases and J lost 5, with 15 bases in between. CDR3 amino acids: CASSPGSPGTEAFF. CDR3 sequence (DNA): TGTGCCAGCAGCCCCGGGAGTCCGGGGACTGAAGCTTTCTTT.

This clonotype came up many times. The chain is built from TRBV12-3 or TRBV12-4 and TRBJ2-2, with 9 positions matching TRBD1. The length of the CDR3 is 15 residues. J lost 5 bases, V lost 6 bases, and 7 bases had no gene match. Here the CDR3 DNA reads TGTGCCAGCAGCCTAAGGACAGGGGCTACCGGGGAGCTGTTTTTT. Translated: CASSLRTGATGELFF.

This clonotype was seen at least ten times. The chain employs TRBV28 and TRBJ2-7; D might be TRBD1 (6 bases). The CDR3 has 16 amino acids. CDR1 and CDR2 from the germline V gene are MDHEN and SYDVKM. V dropped 3 bases and J dropped 2 bases, with 17 bases sitting between them. CDR3 loop: CASSFPMDRPTYEQYF. For the CDR3, the DNA is TGTGCCAGCAGTTTTCCCATGGACAGACCTACCTACGAGCAGTACTTC. Supplemented by reference TRBV28 and TRBJ2-7, the full variable domain reads DVKVTQSSRYLVKRTGEKVFLECVQDMDHENMFWYRQDPGLGLRLIYFSYDVKMKEKGDIPEGYSVSREKKERFSLILESASTNQTSMYLCASSFPMDRPTYEQYFGPGTRLTVT.

With regard to this clonotype: This may stem from a read error, because a much larger clone lies one nucleotide away. V usage is TRBV20-1 and J usage is TRBJ2-1; 10 nucleotides match TRBD2. Germline lookup yields CDR1 DFQATT and CDR2 SNEGSKA (reference sequence). The length of the CDR3 is 14 residues. The DNA of the CDR3 is TGCAGTTCTAGCCTAGCGGGGGTCTACAATGAGCAGTTCTTC. This encodes CSSSLAGVYNEQFF.

This clonotype was observed many times. This chain joins TRBV7-9 and TRBJ1-2; no firm D call. CDR1 is SEHNR and CDR2 is FQNEAQ in the germline V gene (reference sequence). The germline V and J ends were trimmed by 5 bases and 3 bases, with 16 bases remaining between them. The CDR3 has 15 residues. CDR3 amino acids: CASSPGGLVYYGYTF. DNA of the CDR3: TGTGCCAGCAGCCCGGGAGGGCTAGTCTACTATGGCTACACCTTC.

This clonotype was observed a few times. The genes are TRBV12-3 or TRBV12-4 and TRBJ1-3; TRBD1 aligns across 10 bases. The CDR3 contains 20 residues. V gave up 3 bases and J gave up 4 bases; unmatched junction bases: 18. The CDR3 nucleotides read TGTGCCAGCAGTTTTCGACAGGGGGCGAATCTAGGGTTATCGGGAAACACCATATATTTT. The encoded protein is CASSFRQGANLGLSGNTIYF.

The table lists this clonotype with many counts. V gene TRBV5-1 combines with J gene TRBJ2-3; D is unclear. Between the trimmed V and J ends, which lost 4 bases and 0 bases, there was a span of 6 bases. Germline CDR1 and CDR2: SGHRS and YFSETQ. This CDR3 contains 13 residues. In DNA form, the CDR3 reads TGCGCCAGCAGCCCGACTAGCACAGATACGCAGTATTTT. Protein product: CASSPTSTDTQYF. Full variable domain (outside the CDR3, taken from reference TRBV5-1 and TRBJ2-3): KAGVTQTPRYLIKTRGQQVTLSCSPISGHRSVSWYQQTPGQGLQFLFEYFSETQRNKGNFPGRFSGRQFSNSRSEMNVSTLELGDSALYLCASSPTSTDTQYFGPGTRLTVL.

This clonotype was recorded a few times. This chain connects TRBV12-3 or TRBV12-4 to TRBJ2-1; 8 nucleotides agree with TRBD2. The junction had 5 bases not matched to a gene; V was cut back by 6 bases and J by 4 bases. The CDR3 has 14 amino acids. CDR3 region: CASSRTSPYNEQFF. Here the CDR3 DNA reads TGTGCCAGCAGCCGGACTAGCCCGTACAATGAGCAGTTCTTC.